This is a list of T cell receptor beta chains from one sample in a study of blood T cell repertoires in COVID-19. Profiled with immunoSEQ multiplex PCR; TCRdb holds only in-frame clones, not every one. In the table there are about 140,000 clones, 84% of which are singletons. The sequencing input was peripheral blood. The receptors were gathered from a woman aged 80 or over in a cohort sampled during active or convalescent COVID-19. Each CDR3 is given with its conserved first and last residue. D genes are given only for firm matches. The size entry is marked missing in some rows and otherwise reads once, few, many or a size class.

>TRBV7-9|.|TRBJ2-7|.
CASSRDFYEQYF
TGTGCCAGCAGCCGGGATTTCTACGAGCAGTACTTC
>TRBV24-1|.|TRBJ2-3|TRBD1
CATSDPGTGGTDTQYF
TGTGCCACCAGTGATCCCGGGACAGGCGGCACAGATACGCAGTATTTT
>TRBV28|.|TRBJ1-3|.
CASRGGSGNTIYF
TGTGCCAGCAGAGGGGGATCTGGAAACACCATATATTTT
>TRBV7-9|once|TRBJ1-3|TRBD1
CASSVGQVSGNTIYF
TGTGCCAGCAGCGTGGGACAGGTTTCTGGAAACACCATATATTTT
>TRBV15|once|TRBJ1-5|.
CATSSREEVQPQHF
TGTGCCACCAGCTCCAGGGAAGAGGTTCAGCCCCAGCATTTT
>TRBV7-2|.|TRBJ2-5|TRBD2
CASSLGRSGGRTQETQYF
TGTGCCAGCAGCTTAGGTCGAAGCGGGGGGCGCACCCAAGAGACCCAGTACTTC
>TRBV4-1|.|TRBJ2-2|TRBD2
CASRILAGTGELFF
TGCGCCAGCAGGATCCTAGCGGGTACCGGGGAGCTGTTTTTT
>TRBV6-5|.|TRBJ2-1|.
CASGGRHEQFF
TGTGCCAGCGGAGGACGCCATGAGCAGTTCTTC
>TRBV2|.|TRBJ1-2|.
CASSVEGQNYGYTF
TGTGCCAGCAGTGTGGAGGGGCAAAACTATGGCTACACCTTC
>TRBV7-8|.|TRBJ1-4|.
CASSLARTNEKLFF
TGTGCCAGCAGCTTAGCCCGAACTAATGAAAAACTGTTTTTT
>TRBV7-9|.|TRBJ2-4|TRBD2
CASSFSGEGIQYF
TGTGCCAGCAGCTTCAGCGGGGAAGGGATTCAGTACTTC
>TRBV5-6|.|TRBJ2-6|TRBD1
CASSGQGARGANVLTF
TGTGCCAGCAGCGGACAGGGGGCGAGAGGGGCCAACGTCCTGACTTTC
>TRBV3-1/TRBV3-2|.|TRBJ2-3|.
CASSQAPASPTDTQYF
TGTGCCAGCAGCCAAGCTCCGGCTAGCCCCACAGATACGCAGTATTTT
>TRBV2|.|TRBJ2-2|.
CASRRTENTGELFF
TGTGCCAGCAGGCGGACAGAGAACACCGGGGAGCTGTTTTTT
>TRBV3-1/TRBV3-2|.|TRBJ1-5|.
CASSRGDNQPQHF
TGTGCCAGCAGCCGGGGGGATAATCAGCCCCAGCATTTT
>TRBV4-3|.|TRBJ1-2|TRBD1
CASSQGITGAGLDGYTF
TGCGCCAGCAGCCAAGGAATAACAGGGGCCGGACTTGATGGCTACACCTTC
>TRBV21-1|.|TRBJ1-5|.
CASSSQRSNQPQHF
TGTGCCAGCAGCAGCCAGAGGAGCAATCAGCCCCAGCATTTT
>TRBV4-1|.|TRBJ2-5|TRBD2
CASSQLAGVRETQYF
TGCGCCAGCAGCCAGCTAGCGGGGGTAAGGGAGACCCAGTACTTC
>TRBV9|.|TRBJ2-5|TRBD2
CASSPGTNHRGGTQYF
TGTGCCAGCAGCCCAGGGACTAACCACCGGGGTGGGACCCAGTACTTC
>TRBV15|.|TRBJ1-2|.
CATSRDRAGGYTF
TGTGCCACCAGCAGAGATCGGGCGGGGGGCTACACCTTC
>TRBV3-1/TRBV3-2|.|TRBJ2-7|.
CASSQVNEQYF
TGTGCCAGCAGCCAAGTAAACGAGCAGTACTTC
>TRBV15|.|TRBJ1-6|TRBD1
CATSMGQGRSLHF
TGTGCCACCAGCATGGGACAGGGTCGTAGCCTCCACTTT
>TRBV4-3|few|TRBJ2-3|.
CASSQGATDTQYF
TGCGCCAGCAGCCAGGGGGCCACAGATACGCAGTATTTT
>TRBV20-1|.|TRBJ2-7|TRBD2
CSASVGLAGGISYEQYF
TGCAGTGCTAGTGTAGGACTAGCGGGGGGGATTTCCTACGAGCAGTACTTC
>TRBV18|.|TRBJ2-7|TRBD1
CASSPPWQGEEQYF
TGTGCCAGCTCACCACCCTGGCAGGGGGAAGAGCAGTACTTC
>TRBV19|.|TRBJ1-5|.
CASNFRQGNQPQHF
TGTGCCAGTAATTTTCGGCAGGGCAATCAGCCCCAGCATTTT
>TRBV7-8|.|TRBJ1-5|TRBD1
CASSYRTGLSSNQPQHF
TGTGCCAGCAGCTACCGGACAGGTCTCAGCAGCAATCAGCCCCAGCATTTT
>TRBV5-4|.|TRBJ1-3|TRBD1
CASSSRDRSYSGNTIYF
TGTGCCAGCAGCTCGCGGGACAGGAGTTATTCAGGAAACACCATATATTTT
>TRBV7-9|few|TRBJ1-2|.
CASSHLELGYTF
TGTGCCAGCAGTCACCTGGAGCTCGGCTACACCTTC
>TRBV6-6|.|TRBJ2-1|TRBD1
CASRDSSYNEQFF
TGTGCCAGCCGGGACAGCTCCTACAATGAGCAGTTCTTC
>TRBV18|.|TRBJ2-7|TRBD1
CASSPSGTGRYEQYF
TGTGCCAGCTCACCATCCGGGACAGGGCGCTACGAGCAGTACTTC
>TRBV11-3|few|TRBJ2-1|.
CASSLGRGNNEQFF
TGTGCCAGCAGCTTAGGTAGGGGCAACAATGAGCAGTTCTTC
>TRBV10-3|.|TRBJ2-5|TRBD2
CAISDFGGGAGETQYF
TGTGCCATCAGTGATTTTGGCGGGGGGGCCGGGGAGACCCAGTACTTC
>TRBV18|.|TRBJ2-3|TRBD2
CASSPRTSGDTDTQYF
TGTGCCAGCTCACCAAGAACTAGCGGGGATACAGATACGCAGTATTTT
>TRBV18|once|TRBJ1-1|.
CASSPSGEAFF
TGTGCCAGCTCACCTTCAGGGGAAGCTTTCTTT
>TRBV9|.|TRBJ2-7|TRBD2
CASSVSSGGDKQYF
TGTGCCAGCAGCGTGTCTAGCGGGGGCGACAAGCAGTACTTC
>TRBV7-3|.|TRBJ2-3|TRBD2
CASSLIAGGPDTQYF
TGTGCCAGCAGCTTAATTGCGGGGGGGCCAGATACGCAGTATTTT
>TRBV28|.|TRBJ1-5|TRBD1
CASRQGGISNQPQHF
TGTGCCAGCAGACAGGGGGGCATTAGCAATCAGCCCCAGCATTTT
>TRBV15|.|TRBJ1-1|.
CATSRDVVREAFF
TGTGCCACCAGCAGAGATGTGGTTCGGGAAGCTTTCTTT
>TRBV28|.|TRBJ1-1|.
CASSGGEYEAFF
TGTGCCAGCAGTGGGGGGGAATATGAAGCTTTCTTT
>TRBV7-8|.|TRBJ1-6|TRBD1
CASSRQGTGSPLHF
TGTGCCAGCAGCCGACAGGGAACAGGCTCACCCCTCCACTTT
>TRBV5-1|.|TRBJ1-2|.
CASSLVSGLGNYGYTF
TGCGCCAGCAGCTTGGTTTCAGGGCTTGGTAACTATGGCTACACCTTC
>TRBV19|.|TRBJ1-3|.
CASSSVGHSGNTIYF
TGTGCCAGTAGTTCTGTGGGCCACTCTGGAAACACCATATATTTT
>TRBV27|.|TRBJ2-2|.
CASSPQNTGELFF
TGTGCCAGCAGTCCACAGAACACCGGGGAGCTGTTTTTT
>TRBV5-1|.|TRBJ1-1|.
CASSPSMNTEAFF
TGCGCCAGCAGCCCCAGTATGAACACTGAAGCTTTCTTT
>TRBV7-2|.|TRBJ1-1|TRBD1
CASSFLPGGMSTEAFF
TGTGCCAGCAGCTTTTTACCAGGGGGAATGAGCACTGAAGCTTTCTTT
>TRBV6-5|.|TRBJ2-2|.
CASKLSNTGELFF
TGTGCCAGCAAACTATCGAACACCGGGGAGCTGTTTTTT
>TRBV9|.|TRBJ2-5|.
CASSPMDRQETQYF
TGTGCCAGCAGCCCAATGGACAGACAAGAGACCCAGTACTTC